This entry is about one TCR beta chain. CDR1 is SGDLS and CDR2 is YYNGEE in the germline V gene. The CDR3 loop spans 14 amino acids. The J segment lost 7 bases and the V segment lost 3 bases, leaving 5 bases of the junction unmatched. This sample is drawn from a study of T cell changes during pregnancy in multiple sclerosis. Clones were read by immunoSEQ multiplex PCR, and TCRdb kept only the in-frame ones, dropping some. The sample includes some 49,000 clones, under 95% of them seen just once. The sequencing here drew on CD8+ T cells from peripheral blood mononuclear cells, taken in the second trimester of pregnancy. The receptor's source is a female donor with multiple sclerosis, enrolled in a pregnancy study. The J gene is TRBJ2-2, the V gene TRBV9, with TRBD1 matching over 8 bases. The CDR3 coding sequence is TGTGCCAGCAGCGAGGACAGGGTCGACGGGGAGCTGTTTTTT. The encoded protein is CASSEDRVDGELFF. The whole variable domain, filled in from reference TRBV9 and TRBJ2-2, reads DSGVTQTPKHLITATGQRVTLRCSPRSGDLSVYWYQQSLDQGLQFLIQYYNGEERAKGNILERFSAQQFPDLHSELNLSSLELGDSALYFCASSEDRVDGELFFGEGSRLTVL.